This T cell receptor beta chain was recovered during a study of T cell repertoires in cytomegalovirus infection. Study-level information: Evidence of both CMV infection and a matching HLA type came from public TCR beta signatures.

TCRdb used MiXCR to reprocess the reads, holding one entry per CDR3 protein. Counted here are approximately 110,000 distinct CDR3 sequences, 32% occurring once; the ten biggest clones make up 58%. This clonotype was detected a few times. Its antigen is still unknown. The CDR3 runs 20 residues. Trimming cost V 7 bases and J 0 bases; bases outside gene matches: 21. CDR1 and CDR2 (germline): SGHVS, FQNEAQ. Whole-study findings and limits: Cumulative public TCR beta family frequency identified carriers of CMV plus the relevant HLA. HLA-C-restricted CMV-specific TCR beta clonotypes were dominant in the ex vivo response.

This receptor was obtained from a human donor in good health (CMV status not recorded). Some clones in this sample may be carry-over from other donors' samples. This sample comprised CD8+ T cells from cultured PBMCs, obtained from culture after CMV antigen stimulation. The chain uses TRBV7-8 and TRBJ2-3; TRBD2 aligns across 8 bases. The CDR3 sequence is CASINTPRSGGSSSTDTQYF. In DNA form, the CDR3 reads TGTGCCAGCATAAATACCCCCCGCAGCGGGGGCTCCTCTAGCACAGATACGCAGTATTTT.